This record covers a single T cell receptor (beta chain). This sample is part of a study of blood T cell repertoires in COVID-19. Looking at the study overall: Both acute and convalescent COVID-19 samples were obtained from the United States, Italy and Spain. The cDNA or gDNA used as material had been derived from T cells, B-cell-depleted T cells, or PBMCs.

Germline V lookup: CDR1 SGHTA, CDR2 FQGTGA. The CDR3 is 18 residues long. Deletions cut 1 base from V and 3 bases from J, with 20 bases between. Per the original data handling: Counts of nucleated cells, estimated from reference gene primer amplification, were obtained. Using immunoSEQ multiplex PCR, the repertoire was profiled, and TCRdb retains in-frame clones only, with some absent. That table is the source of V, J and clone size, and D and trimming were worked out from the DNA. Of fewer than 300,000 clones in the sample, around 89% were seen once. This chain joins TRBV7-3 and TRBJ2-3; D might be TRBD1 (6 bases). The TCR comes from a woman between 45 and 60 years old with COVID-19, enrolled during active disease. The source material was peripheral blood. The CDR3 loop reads CASSLRSIPEQGTDTQYF. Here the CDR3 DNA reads TGTGCCAGCAGCTTAAGATCAATACCTGAACAGGGAACAGATACGCAGTATTTT.